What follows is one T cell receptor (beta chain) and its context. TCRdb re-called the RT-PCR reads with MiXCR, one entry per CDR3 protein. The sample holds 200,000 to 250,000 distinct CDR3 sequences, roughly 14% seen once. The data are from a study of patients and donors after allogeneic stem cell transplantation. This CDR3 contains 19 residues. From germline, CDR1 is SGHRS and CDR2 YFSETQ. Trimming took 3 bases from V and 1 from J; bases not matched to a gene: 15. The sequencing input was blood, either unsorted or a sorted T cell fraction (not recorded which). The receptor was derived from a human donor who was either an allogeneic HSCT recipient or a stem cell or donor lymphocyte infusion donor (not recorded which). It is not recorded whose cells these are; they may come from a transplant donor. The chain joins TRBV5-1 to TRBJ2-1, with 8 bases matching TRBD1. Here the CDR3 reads CASSSSRDRQYSSYNEQFF. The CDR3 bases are TGCGCCAGCAGCTCCTCCCGGGACAGGCAATATTCATCCTACAATGAGCAGTTCTTC.